These 13 T cell receptor beta chains were all obtained from the same sample, sequenced in a study of shared clonotypes between healthy human individuals. Only in-frame clones appear in the TCRdb table, and some are missing; sequencing was by immunoSEQ multiplex PCR. The sample yields about 1.5 million clones, 96% seen once. Specimen: naive CD4+ T cells sorted from blood. Subset indicated: CD45RA+ positively selected. Source of these receptors: a man younger than 40 in good health.

The CDR3: CASSATSGRSGEQYF. CDR3 nucleotide sequence: TGTGCCAGCAGCGCGACTAGCGGGAGATCAGGGGAGCAGTACTTC. The V and J genes are TRBV9 and TRBJ2-7; TRBD2 matches at 12 bases. This CDR3 is built from 15 residues. The germline CDR1 and CDR2 sequences are SGDLS and YYNGEE. V was clipped by 3 bases and J by 7 bases; unmatched bases: 8.

The V call is TRBV9, the J call TRBJ2-2; D is possibly TRBD2 (5 bases). V gave up 0 bases and J gave up 4 bases, with 10 bases separating them. There are 15 residues in the CDR3. Germline lookup yields CDR1 SGDLS and CDR2 YYNGEE. The CDR3 here is CASSVGRGSTGELFF. The CDR3 bases are TGTGCCAGCAGCGTAGGCAGAGGGAGCACCGGGGAGCTGTTTTTT.

The rearrangement links TRBV27 to TRBJ1-1; D may be TRBD1 (5 bases). The germline V gene has CDR1 MNHEY and CDR2 SMNVEV (reference sequence). CDR3 length: 16 residues. V was cut by 6 bases and J by 7 bases, with 24 bases left in between. CDR3 in DNA: TGTGCCAGCAGCAGAATTACCGGGGCGGGGCCGGGTGAAGCTTTCTTT. Its translation is CASSRITGAGPGEAFF.

This clone was seen only a few times. The V gene is TRBV19, the J gene TRBJ1-2, with D unclear. This CDR3 is built from 15 residues. V lost 3 bases, J lost 4 bases, and 15 bases lay in between. Germline loops: CDR1 LNHDA, CDR2 SQIVND (reference sequence). CDR3 residues: CASSMLLTALYGYTF. Written as DNA, the CDR3 is TGTGCCAGTAGTATGTTACTCACAGCCCTCTATGGCTACACCTTC. The full variable domain, rest sourced from reference TRBV19 and TRBJ1-2, is DGGITQSPKYLFRKEGQNVTLSCEQNLNHDAMYWYRQDPGQGLRLIYYSQIVNDFQKGDIAEGYSVSREKKESFPLTVTSAQKNPTAFYLCASSMLLTALYGYTFGSGTRLTVV.

The chain couples TRBV28 to TRBJ1-1; 7 bases match TRBD1. Germline CDR1 reads MDHEN; CDR2 reads SYDVKM. With 5 bases clipped from V and 5 bases from J, the junction kept 11 bases outside the gene matches. This CDR3 is built from 15 residues. Here the CDR3 DNA reads TGTGCCAGCAGTCCCCTGACAGGGTTGAGGACTGAAGCTTTCTTT. As protein: CASSPLTGLRTEAFF. The full variable domain, its missing parts supplied by reference TRBV28 and TRBJ1-1, is DVKVTQSSRYLVKRTGEKVFLECVQDMDHENMFWYRQDPGLGLRLIYFSYDVKMKEKGDIPEGYSVSREKKERFSLILESASTNQTSMYLCASSPLTGLRTEAFFGQGTRLTVV.

The chain employs TRBV10-3 and TRBJ2-3; D ambiguous. V dropped 8 bases and J dropped 6 bases, with 12 bases sitting between them. CDR1 is ENHRY and CDR2 is SYGVKD in the germline V gene. The CDR3 sequence is 12 residues long. CDR3 loop: CAIGGVVDTQYF. As DNA, the CDR3 is TGTGCCATCGGTGGTGTGGTGGATACGCAGTATTTT.

Comment on this clone: Sequence at one end of the junction differs from germline and may be a read error. V usage is TRBV7-7 and J usage is TRBJ2-5; 7 bases fit TRBD2. Germline V gene data show CDR1 as SSHAT and CDR2 as FNYEAQ (reference sequence). This CDR3 region has 15 residues. The CDR3 DNA reads TGTGCTAGCAGCTTAAGGGAGGGCCGGATAGAGACCCAGTACTTC. It yields the protein CASSLREGRIETQYF.

The table lists this clone with a count of one. The V and J genes are TRBV28 and TRBJ1-4; 8 bases map to TRBD1. V was pared by 3 bases and J by 6 bases, with 3 bases of the junction left unmatched. Per the germline V gene, CDR1 is MDHEN and CDR2 is SYDVKM. The CDR3 covers 14 residues. CDR3: CASSFLDRDEKLFF. The CDR3 region has the DNA TGTGCCAGCAGTTTCTTGGACAGGGATGAAAAACTGTTTTTT.

The gene calls are TRBV7-2 and TRBJ1-4, with a tentative D call TRBD1 (5 bases). CDR1 and CDR2 (germline): SGHTA, FQGNSA. With 4 bases removed from V and 3 bases from J, the gap between germline ends came to 12 bases. This CDR3 is built from 15 residues. For the CDR3, the DNA is TGTGCCAGCAGCTCTACGCAGGGCGCTAATGAAAAACTGTTTTTT. Amino acid sequence: CASSSTQGANEKLFF.

This clone was observed a few times. This chain uses TRBV2 with TRBJ1-1; TRBD1 is a possible D gene (5 bases). CDR3 length equals 14 residues. Germline V CDR1 and CDR2: SNHLY, FYNNEI. Between the trimmed V and J ends, which lost 8 bases and 5 bases, there was a span of 18 bases. The DNA of the CDR3 is TGTGCCAGCTTGACAGAGTGGCTGGAGACTGAAGCTTTCTTT. Protein product: CASLTEWLETEAFF.

The chain recombines TRBV5-1 with TRBJ2-7, with D perhaps given as TRBD1 or TRBD2 (5 bases each). V was cut by 0 bases and J by 0 bases, with 13 bases left in between. The CDR3 is made up of 16 amino acids. The V gene's germline CDR1 is SGHRS and CDR2 YFSETQ. DNA for the CDR3: TGCGCCAGCAGCTTGGCCATGGGGACGGCCTCCTACGAGCAGTACTTC. As protein: CASSLAMGTASYEQYF. The variable domain in full, completed from reference TRBV5-1 and TRBJ2-7, reads KAGVTQTPRYLIKTRGQQVTLSCSPISGHRSVSWYQQTPGQGLQFLFEYFSETQRNKGNFPGRFSGRQFSNSRSEMNVSTLELGDSALYLCASSLAMGTASYEQYFGPGTRLTVT.

The chain has TRBV29-1 and TRBJ2-3; 11 bases agree with TRBD2. V lost 2 bases and J lost 4; bases outside the gene matches: 8. The CDR3 has 16 amino acids. Per the germline V gene, CDR1 is SQVTM and CDR2 is ANQGSEA. The CDR3 DNA reads as TGCAGCGTTGAAAAGGAACTAGCGGGAGAGGCAGATACGCAGTATTTT. This codes for CSVEKELAGEADTQYF.

The V call is TRBV4-3, the J call TRBJ2-3; D might be TRBD2 (6 bases). CDR3 length equals 14 residues. Germline CDR1 is LGHNA and CDR2 is YSLEER. Trimming stripped 1 base from V and 4 bases from J, with 9 bases between. CDR3 in DNA: TGCGCCAGCAGCCAAGGGGGGGAAGCAGATACGCAGTATTTT. Residues: CASSQGGEADTQYF.